The source of this T cell receptor (beta chain) is a study of T cell repertoires in ileal Crohn's disease. Whole-study findings and limits: Clonality above 26.8% at surgery always came with endoscopic recurrence. Mucosal expansions were suggested to be mainly CD8 T cells. Compared with non-smokers, active smokers at surgery showed more clonal expansions.

Each sample's TCRB immunosequencing used around 510 nanograms of biopsy DNA. Method: immunoSEQ multiplex PCR; TCRdb's copy keeps in-frame clones and lacks some. Of some 14,000 clones in the sample, about 70% were seen once. V gave up 3 bases and J gave up 0 bases, with 8 bases separating them. The germline V gene encodes CDR1 LNHDA and CDR2 SQIVND (reference sequence). CDR3 length: 14 residues. The table lists this clone with a few counts. Its antigen is undetermined. The sequence was obtained from an adult with Crohn's disease. Sequenced material: ileal tissue. J is TRBJ1-2 and V is TRBV19; no clear D gene. The CDR3 DNA reads as TGTGCCAGTAGTATGACGGGTGCTAACTATGGCTACACCTTC. Protein product: CASSMTGANYGYTF.